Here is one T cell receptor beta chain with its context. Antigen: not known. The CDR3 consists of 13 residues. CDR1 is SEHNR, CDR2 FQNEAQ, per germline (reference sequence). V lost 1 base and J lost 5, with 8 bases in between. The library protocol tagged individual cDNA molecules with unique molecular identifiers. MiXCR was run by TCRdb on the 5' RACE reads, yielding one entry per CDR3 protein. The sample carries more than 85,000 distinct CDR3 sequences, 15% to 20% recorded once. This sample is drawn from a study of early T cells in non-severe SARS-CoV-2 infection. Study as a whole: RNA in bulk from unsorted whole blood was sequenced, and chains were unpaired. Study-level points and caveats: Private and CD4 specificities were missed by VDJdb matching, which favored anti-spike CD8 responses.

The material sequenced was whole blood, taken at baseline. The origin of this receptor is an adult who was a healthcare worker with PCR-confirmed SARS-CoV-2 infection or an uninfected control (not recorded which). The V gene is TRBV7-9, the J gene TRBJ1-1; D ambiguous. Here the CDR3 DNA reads TGTGCCAGCAGCTTAGTCGGAGAGACTGAAGCTTTCTTT. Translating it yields CASSLVGETEAFF.